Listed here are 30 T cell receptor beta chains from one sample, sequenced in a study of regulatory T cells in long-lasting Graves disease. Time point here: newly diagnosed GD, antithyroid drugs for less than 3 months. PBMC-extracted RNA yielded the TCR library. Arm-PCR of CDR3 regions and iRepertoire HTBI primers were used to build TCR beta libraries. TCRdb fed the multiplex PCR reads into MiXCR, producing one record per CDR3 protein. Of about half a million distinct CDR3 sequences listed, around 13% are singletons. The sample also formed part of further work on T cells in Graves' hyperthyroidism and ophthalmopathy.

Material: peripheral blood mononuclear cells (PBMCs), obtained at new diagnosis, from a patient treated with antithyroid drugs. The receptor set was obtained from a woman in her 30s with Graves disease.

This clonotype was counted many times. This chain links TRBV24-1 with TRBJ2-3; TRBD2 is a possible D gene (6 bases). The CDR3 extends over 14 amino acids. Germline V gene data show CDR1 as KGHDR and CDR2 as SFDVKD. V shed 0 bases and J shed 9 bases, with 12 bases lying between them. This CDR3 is CATSDLGYGGTQYF. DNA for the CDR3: TGTGCCACCAGTGATTTGGGATACGGGGGAACGCAGTATTTT.

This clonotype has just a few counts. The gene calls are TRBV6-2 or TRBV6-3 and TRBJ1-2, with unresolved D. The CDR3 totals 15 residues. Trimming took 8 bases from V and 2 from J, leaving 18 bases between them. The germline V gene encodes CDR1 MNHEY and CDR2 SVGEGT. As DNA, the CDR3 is TGTGCCAGCTCACTCGTCAGGCAAGTCAACTATGGCTACACCTTC. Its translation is CASSLVRQVNYGYTF.

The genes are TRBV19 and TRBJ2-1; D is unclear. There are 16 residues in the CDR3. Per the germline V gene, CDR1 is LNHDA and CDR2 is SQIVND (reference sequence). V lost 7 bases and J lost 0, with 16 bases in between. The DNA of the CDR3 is TGTGCCAGTACCCCATGGGCGGATAGCTCCTACAATGAGCAGTTCTTC. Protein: CASTPWADSSYNEQFF.

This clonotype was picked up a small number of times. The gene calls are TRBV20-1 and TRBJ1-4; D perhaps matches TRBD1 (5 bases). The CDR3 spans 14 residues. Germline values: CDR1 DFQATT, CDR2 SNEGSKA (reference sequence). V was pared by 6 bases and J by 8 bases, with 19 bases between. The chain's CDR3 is CSASVDGTDEKLFF. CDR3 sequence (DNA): TGCAGTGCCTCAGTTGATGGGACGGACGAAAAACTGTTTTTT.

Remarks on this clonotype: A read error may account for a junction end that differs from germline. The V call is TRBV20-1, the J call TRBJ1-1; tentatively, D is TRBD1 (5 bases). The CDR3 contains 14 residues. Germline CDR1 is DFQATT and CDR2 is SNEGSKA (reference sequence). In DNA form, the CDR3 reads TGCAGTGCTAGAGTACCGGGGAAGGACACTGAAGCTTCCTTT. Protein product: CSARVPGKDTEASF.

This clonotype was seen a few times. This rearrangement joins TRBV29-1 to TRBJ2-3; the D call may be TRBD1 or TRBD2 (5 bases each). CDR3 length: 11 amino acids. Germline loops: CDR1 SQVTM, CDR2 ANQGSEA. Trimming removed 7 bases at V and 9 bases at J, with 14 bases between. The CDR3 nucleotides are TGCAGCGGCGAGGGTGGGACCACGCAGTATTTT. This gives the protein CSGEGGTTQYF.

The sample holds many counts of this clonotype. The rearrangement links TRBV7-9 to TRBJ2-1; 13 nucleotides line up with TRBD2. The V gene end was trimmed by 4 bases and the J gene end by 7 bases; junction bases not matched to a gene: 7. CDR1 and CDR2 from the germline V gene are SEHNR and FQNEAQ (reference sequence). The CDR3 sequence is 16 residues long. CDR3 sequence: CASSSPTSGRINEQFF. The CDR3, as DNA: TGTGCCAGCAGCTCCCCGACTAGCGGGAGGATAAATGAGCAGTTCTTC.

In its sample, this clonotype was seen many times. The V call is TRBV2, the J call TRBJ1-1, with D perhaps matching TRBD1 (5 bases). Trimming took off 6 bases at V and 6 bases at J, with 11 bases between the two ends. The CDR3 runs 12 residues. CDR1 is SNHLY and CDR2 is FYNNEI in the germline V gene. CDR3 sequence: CASSIQDPEAFF. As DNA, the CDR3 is TGTGCCAGCAGCATACAGGATCCTGAAGCTTTCTTT.

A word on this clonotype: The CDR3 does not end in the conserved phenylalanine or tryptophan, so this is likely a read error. Here the CDR3 reads CASSSLGDYTL. The CDR3, as DNA: TGTGCCAGCAGTTCCCTCGGGGACTACACCCTC. This chain uses TRBV6-5 with TRBJ1-2, with D uncertain. CDR1 is MNHEY and CDR2 is SVGAGI in the germline V gene. The CDR3 contains 11 residues. The V and J ends lost 4 bases and 10 bases respectively, with 10 bases between them.

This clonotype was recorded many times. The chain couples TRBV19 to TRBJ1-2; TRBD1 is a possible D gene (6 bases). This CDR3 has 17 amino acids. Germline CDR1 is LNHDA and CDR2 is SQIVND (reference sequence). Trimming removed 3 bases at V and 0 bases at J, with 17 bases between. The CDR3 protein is CASSIPGHPLPNYGYTF. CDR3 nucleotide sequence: TGTGCCAGTAGTATCCCGGGACACCCGTTACCTAACTATGGCTACACCTTC.

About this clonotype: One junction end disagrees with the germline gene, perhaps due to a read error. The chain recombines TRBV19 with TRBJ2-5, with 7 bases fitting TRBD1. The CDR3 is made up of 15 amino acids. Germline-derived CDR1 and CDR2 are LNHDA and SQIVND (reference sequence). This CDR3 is CASSIQPRGGNEQLF. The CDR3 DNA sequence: TGTGCCAGTAGTATCCAACCACGAGGGGGCAATGAGCAGCTCTTC.

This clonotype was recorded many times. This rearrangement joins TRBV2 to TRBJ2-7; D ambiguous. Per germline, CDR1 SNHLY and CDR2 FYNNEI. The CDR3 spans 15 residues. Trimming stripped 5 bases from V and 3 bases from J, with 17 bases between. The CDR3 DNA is TGTGCCAGCAGTCCCAATCCCGGACCGGACTACGAGCAGTACTTC. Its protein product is CASSPNPGPDYEQYF. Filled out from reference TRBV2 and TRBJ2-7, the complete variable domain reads EPEVTQTPSHQVTQMGQEVILRCVPISNHLYFYWYRQILGQKVEFLVSFYNNEISEKSEIFDDQFSVERPDGSNFTLKIRSTKLEDSAMYFCASSPNPGPDYEQYFGPGTRLTVT.

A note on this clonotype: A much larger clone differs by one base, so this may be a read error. The CDR3 spells CASSGRETSYNEQYF. CDR3 coding DNA: TGTGCCAGCAGTGGCCGGGAGACCTCCTACAATGAGCAGTACTTC. J is TRBJ2-7 and V is TRBV25-1, with a weak D call TRBD2 (6 bases). V lost 4 bases and J 7 bases, leaving 20 bases between the germline ends. This CDR3 has 15 amino acids. From germline, CDR1 is MGHDK and CDR2 SYGVNS.

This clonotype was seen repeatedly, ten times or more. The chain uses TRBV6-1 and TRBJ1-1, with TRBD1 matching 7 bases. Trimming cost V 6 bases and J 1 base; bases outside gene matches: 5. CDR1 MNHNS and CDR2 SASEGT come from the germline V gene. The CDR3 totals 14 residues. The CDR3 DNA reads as TGTGCCAGCAGAGTCGGGACAGCGAACACTGAAGCTTTCTTT. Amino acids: CASRVGTANTEAFF.

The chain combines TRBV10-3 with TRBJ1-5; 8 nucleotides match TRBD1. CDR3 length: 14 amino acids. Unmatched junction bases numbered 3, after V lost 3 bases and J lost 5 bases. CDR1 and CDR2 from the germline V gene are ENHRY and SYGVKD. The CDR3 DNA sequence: TGTGCCATCAGTGAACAGGGGGATTATCAGCCCCAGCATTTT. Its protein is CAISEQGDYQPQHF.

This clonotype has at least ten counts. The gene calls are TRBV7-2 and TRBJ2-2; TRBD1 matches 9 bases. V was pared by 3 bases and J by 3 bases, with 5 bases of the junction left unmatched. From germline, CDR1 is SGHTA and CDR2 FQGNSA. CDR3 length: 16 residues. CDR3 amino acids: CASSFYRTGDTGELFF. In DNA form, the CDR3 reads TGTGCCAGCAGCTTCTATAGGACAGGGGACACCGGGGAGCTGTTTTTT.

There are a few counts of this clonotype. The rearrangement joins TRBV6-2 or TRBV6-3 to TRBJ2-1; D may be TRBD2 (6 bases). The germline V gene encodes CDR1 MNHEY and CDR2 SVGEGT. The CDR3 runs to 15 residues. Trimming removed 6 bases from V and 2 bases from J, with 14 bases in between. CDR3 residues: CASSPNSGTYNEQFF. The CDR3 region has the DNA TGTGCCAGCAGCCCGAATAGCGGTACCTACAATGAGCAGTTCTTC.

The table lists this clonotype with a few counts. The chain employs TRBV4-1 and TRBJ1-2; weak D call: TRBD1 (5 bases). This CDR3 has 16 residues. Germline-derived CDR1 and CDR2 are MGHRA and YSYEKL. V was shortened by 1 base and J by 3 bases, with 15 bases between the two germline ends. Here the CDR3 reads CASSQVVGLDDYGYTF. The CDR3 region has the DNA TGCGCCAGCAGCCAAGTGGTGGGGCTGGACGACTATGGCTACACCTTC.

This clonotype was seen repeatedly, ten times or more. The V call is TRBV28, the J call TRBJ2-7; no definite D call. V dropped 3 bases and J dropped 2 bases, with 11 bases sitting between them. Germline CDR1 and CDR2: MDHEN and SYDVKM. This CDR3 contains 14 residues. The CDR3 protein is CASSFPWLPYEQYF. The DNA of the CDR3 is TGTGCCAGCAGTTTCCCGTGGCTCCCCTACGAGCAGTACTTC.

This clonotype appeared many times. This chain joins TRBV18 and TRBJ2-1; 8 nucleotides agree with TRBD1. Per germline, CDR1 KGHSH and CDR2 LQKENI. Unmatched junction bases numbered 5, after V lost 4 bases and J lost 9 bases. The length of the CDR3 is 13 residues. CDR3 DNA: TGTGCCAGCTCACGGCAGGGGGCGGTTGAGCAGTTCTTC. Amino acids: CASSRQGAVEQFF.

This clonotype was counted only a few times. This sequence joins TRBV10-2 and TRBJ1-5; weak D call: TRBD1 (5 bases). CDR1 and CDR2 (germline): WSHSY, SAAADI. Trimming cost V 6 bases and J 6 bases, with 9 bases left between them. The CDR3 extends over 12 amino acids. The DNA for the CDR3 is TGCGCCAGCAGGCAGGGCACTCAGCCCCAGCATTTT. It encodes CASRQGTQPQHF.

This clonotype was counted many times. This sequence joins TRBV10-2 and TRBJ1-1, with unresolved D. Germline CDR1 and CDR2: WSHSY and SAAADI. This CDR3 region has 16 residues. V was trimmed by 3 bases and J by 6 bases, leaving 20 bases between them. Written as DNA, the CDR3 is TGCGCCAGCAGTGATATTTTTAGAGGGTCAGACTCTGAAGCTTTCTTT. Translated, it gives CASSDIFRGSDSEAFF.

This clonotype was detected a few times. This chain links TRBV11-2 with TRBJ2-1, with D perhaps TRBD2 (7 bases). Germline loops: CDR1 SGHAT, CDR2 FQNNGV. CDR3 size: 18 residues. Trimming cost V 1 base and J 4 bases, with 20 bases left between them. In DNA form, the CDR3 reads TGTGCCAGCAGCTTAGGCCCAGGGGAGGGGGAGGTTTACAATGAGCAGTTCTTC. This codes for CASSLGPGEGEVYNEQFF.

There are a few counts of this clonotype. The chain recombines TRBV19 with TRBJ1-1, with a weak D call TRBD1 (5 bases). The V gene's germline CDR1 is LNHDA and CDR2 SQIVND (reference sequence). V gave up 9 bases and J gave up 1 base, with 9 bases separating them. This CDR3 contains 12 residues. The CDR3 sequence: CASATANTEAFF. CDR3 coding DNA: TGTGCCAGCGCGACAGCGAACACTGAAGCTTTCTTT.

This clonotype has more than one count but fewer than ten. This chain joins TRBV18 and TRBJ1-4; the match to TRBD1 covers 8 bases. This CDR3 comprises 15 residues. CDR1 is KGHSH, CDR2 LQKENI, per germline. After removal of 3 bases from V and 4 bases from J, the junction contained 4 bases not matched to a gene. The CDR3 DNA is TGTGCCAGCTCACCTCGGACAGGGATTAATGAAAAACTGTTTTTT. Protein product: CASSPRTGINEKLFF.

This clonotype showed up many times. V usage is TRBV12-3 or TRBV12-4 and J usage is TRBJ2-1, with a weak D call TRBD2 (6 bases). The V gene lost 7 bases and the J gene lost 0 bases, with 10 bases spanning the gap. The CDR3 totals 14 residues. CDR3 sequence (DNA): TGTGCCAGCACCTTGACTAGCTCCTACAATGAGCAGTTCTTC. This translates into CASTLTSSYNEQFF.

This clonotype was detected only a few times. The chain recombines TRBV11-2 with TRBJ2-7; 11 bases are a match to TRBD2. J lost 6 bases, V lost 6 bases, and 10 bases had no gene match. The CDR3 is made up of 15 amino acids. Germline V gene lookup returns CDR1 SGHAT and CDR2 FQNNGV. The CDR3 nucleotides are TGTGCCAGCAGTCCACAACTAGCGGGAGCCGGCGAGCAGTACTTC. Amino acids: CASSPQLAGAGEQYF.

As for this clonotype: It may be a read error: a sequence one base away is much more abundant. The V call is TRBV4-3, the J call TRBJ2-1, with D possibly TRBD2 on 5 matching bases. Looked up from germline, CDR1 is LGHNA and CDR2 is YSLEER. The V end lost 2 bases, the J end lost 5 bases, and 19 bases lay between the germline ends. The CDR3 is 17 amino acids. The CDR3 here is CASSQHKDLTNHNEQFF. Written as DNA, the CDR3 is TGCGCCAGCAGCCAACATAAGGACTTAACCAATCACAATGAGCAGTTCTTC.

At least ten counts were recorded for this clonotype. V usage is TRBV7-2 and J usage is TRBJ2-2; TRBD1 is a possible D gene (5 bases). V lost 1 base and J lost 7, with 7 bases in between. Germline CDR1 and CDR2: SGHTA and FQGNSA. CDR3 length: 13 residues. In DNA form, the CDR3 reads TGTGCCAGCAGCTTAGGAACAGGCGGGGAGCTGTTTTTT. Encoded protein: CASSLGTGGELFF.

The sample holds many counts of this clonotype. The CDR3: CASGKLQGFGSPLHF. CDR3 coding DNA: TGTGCCAGCGGGAAGCTACAGGGGTTTGGCTCACCCCTCCACTTT. The V gene is TRBV2, the J gene TRBJ1-6; 7 bases match TRBD1. Trimming took 8 bases from V and 10 from J; bases not matched to a gene: 14. The V gene's germline CDR1 is SNHLY and CDR2 FYNNEI. The CDR3 spans 15 residues.